This T cell receptor (beta chain) was recovered during a study of T cell responses to AZD1222 COVID-19 vaccine. Study overall: Second-dose schedules of about 4 or about 12 weeks were combined. Study conclusions and caveats: Baseline seropositivity characterized only a handful of AZD1222 recipients. Every sample of the repertoires postdated the peak T cell response.

About this clone itself: The antigen is unknown.

This CDR3 region has 15 residues. TCRdb's copy holds only in-frame clones and misses some; the assay was immunoSEQ multiplex PCR. The data hold fewer than 250,000 clones, with 85% to 95% observed a single time. The specimen was peripheral blood, collected on day 0 of AZD1222 vaccination. The chain employs TRBV12-2 and TRBJ1-1; the D segment call TRBD1 is taken from the table without a DNA check. TRBV12-2 is a pseudogene. The receptor was isolated from an adult in good health. The CDR3 coding sequence is TGTGCAAGTCGCTTCATACAGAATATGAACACTGAAGCTTTCTTT. Its protein product is CASRFIQNMNTEAFF.